Listed below are T cell receptor beta chains from one sample, sequenced in a study of cytomegalovirus exposure and HLA in healthy donors. Generated by immunoSEQ multiplex PCR, the TCRdb table keeps only in-frame clones and is missing some. The table has approximately 120,000 clones, 85% to 90% seen once. The sequenced sample consisted of PBMCs. The receptors come from a woman aged 18 to 35 in good health and CMV-seronegative. Both conserved end residues are part of each CDR3. The D gene is left open where the match is weak. Clone size is given for some rows only: seen once, a few or many times, or a class if the clone is expanded.

cdr3_aa: CASSAIDRASDEQYF
cdr3_nt: TGTGCCAGCAGCGCTATCGACAGGGCGAGCGACGAGCAGTACTTC
j_call: TRBJ2-7
clone_size: NA
d_call: TRBD1
v_call: TRBV25-1

cdr3_aa: CASNTYGGNEQYF
cdr3_nt: TGTGCCAGCAACACCTACGGGGGGAACGAGCAGTACTTC
j_call: TRBJ2-7
clone_size: NA
d_call: TRBD2
v_call: TRBV7-2

cdr3_aa: CASSLRLAGVETQYF
cdr3_nt: TGTGCCAGCAGTTTAAGACTAGCGGGGGTGGAGACCCAGTACTTC
j_call: TRBJ2-5
clone_size: NA
d_call: TRBD2
v_call: TRBV28

cdr3_aa: CASSLSVSEAFF
cdr3_nt: TGTGCCAGCAGCTTATCCGTCTCTGAAGCTTTCTTT
j_call: TRBJ1-1
clone_size: NA
d_call: NA
v_call: TRBV7-9

cdr3_aa: CAWSVDRVRDYGYTF
cdr3_nt: TGTGCCTGGAGTGTAGACCGGGTTCGGGACTATGGCTACACCTTC
j_call: TRBJ1-2
clone_size: NA
d_call: NA
v_call: TRBV30

cdr3_aa: CASRTIQGGQETQYF
cdr3_nt: TGTGCCAGCAGAACGATACAGGGAGGGCAAGAGACCCAGTACTTC
j_call: TRBJ2-5
clone_size: once
d_call: NA
v_call: TRBV6-1

cdr3_aa: CAISGTAESKLFF
cdr3_nt: TGTGCCATCAGTGGAACCGCTGAGTCAAAACTGTTTTTT
j_call: TRBJ1-4
clone_size: NA
d_call: NA
v_call: TRBV10-3

cdr3_aa: CASSFRQGRAVVNTGELFF
cdr3_nt: TGTGCCAGCAGCTTCAGACAGGGAAGGGCCGTGGTTAACACCGGGGAGCTGTTTTTT
j_call: TRBJ2-2
clone_size: NA
d_call: TRBD1
v_call: TRBV5-4

cdr3_aa: CASSWGGTGSAYEQYF
cdr3_nt: TGCGCCAGCAGCTGGGGCGGGACAGGGTCGGCCTACGAGCAGTACTTC
j_call: TRBJ2-7
clone_size: NA
d_call: TRBD1
v_call: TRBV5-1

cdr3_aa: CASSPGTTVYEQYF
cdr3_nt: TGCGCCAGCAGCCCCGGGACTACCGTCTACGAGCAGTACTTC
j_call: TRBJ2-7
clone_size: NA
d_call: TRBD2
v_call: TRBV5-1

cdr3_aa: CASSEFRDRLYGYTF
cdr3_nt: TGTGCCAGCAGTGAATTCCGGGACAGGCTTTATGGCTACACCTTC
j_call: TRBJ1-2
clone_size: NA
d_call: TRBD1
v_call: TRBV28

cdr3_aa: CASRPDRDSYNSPLHF
cdr3_nt: TGTGCCAGCAGACCAGACAGGGACTCCTATAATTCACCCCTCCACTTT
j_call: TRBJ1-6
clone_size: NA
d_call: TRBD1
v_call: TRBV28

cdr3_aa: CASTRQGAFYGYTF
cdr3_nt: TGTGCCAGCACCAGACAGGGGGCTTTCTATGGCTACACCTTC
j_call: TRBJ1-2
clone_size: many
d_call: TRBD1
v_call: TRBV6-6

cdr3_aa: CASGGEGYGYTF
cdr3_nt: TGTGCTAGCGGGGGGGAAGGCTATGGCTACACCTTC
j_call: TRBJ1-2
clone_size: NA
d_call: NA
v_call: TRBV10-3

cdr3_aa: CAASSYNEQFF
cdr3_nt: TGTGCCGCGAGCTCCTACAATGAGCAGTTCTTC
j_call: TRBJ2-1
clone_size: NA
d_call: NA
v_call: TRBV5-4

cdr3_aa: CAWRGGGSSYNEQFF
cdr3_nt: TGTGCCTGGAGAGGCGGGGGGAGCTCCTACAATGAGCAGTTCTTC
j_call: TRBJ2-1
clone_size: NA
d_call: TRBD2
v_call: TRBV30

cdr3_aa: CASNRVAGGTSGRNEQFF
cdr3_nt: TGTGCCAGTAATAGAGTAGCGGGTGGGACCTCAGGGCGCAATGAGCAGTTCTTC
j_call: TRBJ2-1
clone_size: NA
d_call: TRBD2
v_call: TRBV19

cdr3_aa: CATNIGTGGDYGYTF
cdr3_nt: TGTGCCACCAATATAGGGACAGGGGGCGACTATGGCTACACCTTC
j_call: TRBJ1-2
clone_size: NA
d_call: TRBD1
v_call: TRBV28

cdr3_aa: CASSGTGNEQYF
cdr3_nt: TGTGCCAGCAGCGGGACAGGGAACGAGCAGTACTTC
j_call: TRBJ2-7
clone_size: NA
d_call: TRBD1
v_call: TRBV6-5

cdr3_aa: CASSGGDRKNTEAFF
cdr3_nt: TGTGCCAGCAGCGGAGGGGACAGAAAGAACACTGAAGCTTTCTTT
j_call: TRBJ1-1
clone_size: NA
d_call: NA
v_call: TRBV21-1

cdr3_aa: CASSPGDRASGANVLTF
cdr3_nt: TGTGCCAGCAGCCCTGGGGACAGAGCCTCTGGGGCCAACGTCCTGACTTTC
j_call: TRBJ2-6
clone_size: NA
d_call: TRBD1
v_call: TRBV27

cdr3_aa: CASSIQGAGSPLHF
cdr3_nt: TGTGCCAGCAGCATTCAGGGGGCGGGTTCACCCCTCCACTTT
j_call: TRBJ1-6
clone_size: NA
d_call: TRBD1
v_call: TRBV5-5

cdr3_aa: CASSQENPARFGKYF
cdr3_nt: TGTGCCAGCAGCCAAGAAAATCCAGCGCGGTTTGGAAAGTACTTC
j_call: TRBJ2-7
clone_size: NA
d_call: NA
v_call: TRBV4-2

cdr3_aa: CASSTTPSSSYEQYF
cdr3_nt: TGTGCCAGCAGCACTACACCGAGTAGTTCCTACGAGCAGTACTTC
j_call: TRBJ2-7
clone_size: NA
d_call: NA
v_call: TRBV28